These T cell receptor beta chains were read from a single sample in a study of T-cell reconstitution after alpha-beta-depleted transplantation in children. One entry per CDR3 protein results from TCRdb running MiXCR on the PCR reads. The table shows about 72,000 distinct CDR3 sequences, with 6% to 8.5% occurring only once. Sequencing was performed on PBMCs from the stem cell graft donor, taken from the stem cell graft. Receptor source: a human donor who donated a stem cell graft to a child with acute lymphoblastic leukemia. Each CDR3 is given with its conserved first and last residue. Each record gives: clone size, V gene, CDR3 length, J gene, D gene, CDR3 DNA, CDR3 protein. D genes are given only for firm matches. Not all rows give a size; the values are once, few, many and, for expanded clones, a class.

few	TRBV20-1	14	TRBJ2-7	TRBD2	TGCAGTGCTGGCAGTAGCGGGTCCTCCTACGAGCAGTACTTC	CSAGSSGSSYEQYF
many	TRBV5-1	15	TRBJ2-7	NA	TGCGCCAGCAGCCCTGGCGGGACCCAGACCTACGAGCAGTACTTC	CASSPGGTQTYEQYF
many	TRBV27	17	TRBJ2-7	NA	TGTGCCAGCAGTCCGATCGACCCTCTATCAGACTCCTACGAGCAGTACTTC	CASSPIDPLSDSYEQYF
many	TRBV11-2	20	TRBJ2-1	NA	TGTGCCAGCAGCTTAGAAAGGGGCCTTCCCGGGACACGACTTTATAATGAGCAGTTCTTC	CASSLERGLPGTRLYNEQFF
NA	TRBV7-6	14	TRBJ1-1	NA	TGTGCCAGCAGCTTACTGGCCAGAAACACTGAAGCTTTCTTT	CASSLLARNTEAFF
few	TRBV19	16	TRBJ2-2	NA	TGTGCCAGTAGCCACTCAGGGTCACTGGACACCGGGGAGCTGTTTTTT	CASSHSGSLDTGELFF
few	TRBV12-3/TRBV12-4	14	TRBJ1-6	NA	TGTGCCAGCAGCCGGACAGACCGAAATTCACCCCTCCACTTT	CASSRTDRNSPLHF
many	TRBV7-9	11	TRBJ2-5	NA	TGTGCCAGCAGCTTCGAGGCGACCCAGTACTTC	CASSFEATQYF
NA	TRBV12-3/TRBV12-4	15	TRBJ2-6	NA	TGTGCCAGCAGACCCCGGGCGTCTGGGGCCAACGTCCTGACTTTC	CASRPRASGANVLTF
few	TRBV4-3	15	TRBJ2-7	NA	TGCGCCAGCAGCCAAGATCTAGAGCAGGGTGGAGAGCAGTACTTC	CASSQDLEQGGEQYF
many	TRBV12-3/TRBV12-4	14	TRBJ1-4	TRBD1	TGTGCCAGCAGTCCGGGACAGGGAAATGAAAAACTGTTTTTT	CASSPGQGNEKLFF
few	TRBV7-9	12	TRBJ2-7	TRBD1	TGTGCCAGCAGCCCCGAGGGGGCCGAGCAGTACTTC	CASSPEGAEQYF
many	TRBV7-6	15	TRBJ1-1	TRBD1	TGTGCCAGCAGCTTTTACAGGGGCAGGAACACTGAAGCTTTCTTT	CASSFYRGRNTEAFF
many	TRBV5-1	15	TRBJ1-2	TRBD1	TGCGCCAGCAGCTTGGAACAGGGGGGGACCTATGGCTACACCTTC	CASSLEQGGTYGYTF
many	TRBV15	15	TRBJ1-1	NA	TGTGCCACCAGCGGACTTTCCGGGCTCGACACTGAAGCTTTCTTT	CATSGLSGLDTEAFF
few	TRBV4-3	17	TRBJ2-3	NA	TGCGCCAGCAGCCAAGAATGGTCGGGGGTGGCCACAGATACGCAGTATTTT	CASSQEWSGVATDTQYF
NA	TRBV7-2	15	TRBJ2-3	TRBD1	TGTGCCAGCAGCCAAAACGGACAGGCCACAGATACGCAGTATTTT	CASSQNGQATDTQYF
once	TRBV7-9	17	TRBJ2-3	TRBD2	TGTGCCAGGAGCCCTGCGCGGGGGAAAACTAGCACAGATACGCAGTATTTT	CARSPARGKTSTDTQYF
many	TRBV5-1	17	TRBJ2-1	TRBD2	TGCGCCAGCAGCATTGGACTAGCGGGAGTTAAGGGGGGTGAGCAGTTCTTC	CASSIGLAGVKGGEQFF
few	TRBV10-3	13	TRBJ2-7	TRBD1	TGTGCCATCTCTCAGGGGGCCCCTAACGAGCAGTACTTC	CAISQGAPNEQYF
many	TRBV29-1	14	TRBJ2-1	TRBD1	TGCAGCGTGAAGACAGGGAAAGGCTACAATGAGCAGTTCTTC	CSVKTGKGYNEQFF
many	TRBV24-1	15	TRBJ2-5	TRBD2	TGTGCCACCAGTGATTTGCTGGGGGGGAAAGAGACCCAGTACTTC	CATSDLLGGKETQYF
many	TRBV6-5	16	TRBJ2-1	TRBD2	TGTGCCAGCAGCCAGGCCGCGGGGGTCTCAAACAATGAGCAGTTCTTC	CASSQAAGVSNNEQFF
many	TRBV27	16	TRBJ2-1	TRBD2	TGTGCCAGCTTCACGCCGGGACTAGCGGTGCCTAATGAGCAGTTCTTC	CASFTPGLAVPNEQFF
NA	TRBV10-3	16	TRBJ2-3	TRBD2	TGTGCCATCAGTGGCCTGGGCGGGGGGGCCGTAGATACGCAGTATTTT	CAISGLGGGAVDTQYF
once	TRBV19	13	TRBJ1-1	NA	TGTGCCACCACTTACAGGGTGAACACTGAAGCTTTCTTT	CATTYRVNTEAFF
many	TRBV20-1	12	TRBJ1-1	NA	TGCAGTGGAGTCCGTCGGTCCCTTGAAGCTTTCTTT	CSGVRRSLEAFF
many	TRBV12-3/TRBV12-4	15	TRBJ2-1	NA	TGTGCCAGCAGTCTGTACCGGCCAAGGTACAATGAGCAGTTCTTC	CASSLYRPRYNEQFF
many	TRBV5-4	15	TRBJ1-1	TRBD1	TGTGCCAGCAGCGACCGGACAGGGGGTATCACTGAAGCTTTCTTT	CASSDRTGGITEAFF
many	TRBV7-2	16	TRBJ2-7	TRBD2	TGTGCCAGCAGCGGGAGACTAGCGGGAGTGTTCAACGAGCAGTACTTC	CASSGRLAGVFNEQYF